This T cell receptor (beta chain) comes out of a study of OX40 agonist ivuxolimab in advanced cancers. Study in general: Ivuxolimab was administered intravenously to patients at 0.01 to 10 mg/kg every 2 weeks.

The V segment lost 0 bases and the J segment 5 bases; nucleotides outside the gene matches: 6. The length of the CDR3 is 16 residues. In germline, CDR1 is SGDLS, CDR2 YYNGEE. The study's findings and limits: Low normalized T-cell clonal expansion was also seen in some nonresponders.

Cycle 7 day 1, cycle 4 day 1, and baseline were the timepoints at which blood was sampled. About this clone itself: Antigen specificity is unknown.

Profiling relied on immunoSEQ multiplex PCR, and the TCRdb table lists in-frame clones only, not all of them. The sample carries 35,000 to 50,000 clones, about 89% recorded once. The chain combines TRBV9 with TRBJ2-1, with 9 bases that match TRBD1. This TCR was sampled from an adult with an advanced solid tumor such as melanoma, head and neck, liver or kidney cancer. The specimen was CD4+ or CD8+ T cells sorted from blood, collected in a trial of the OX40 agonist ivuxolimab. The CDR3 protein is CASSVGGQGKNNEQFF. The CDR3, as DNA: TGTGCCAGCAGCGTAGGGGGACAGGGAAAAAACAATGAGCAGTTCTTC.